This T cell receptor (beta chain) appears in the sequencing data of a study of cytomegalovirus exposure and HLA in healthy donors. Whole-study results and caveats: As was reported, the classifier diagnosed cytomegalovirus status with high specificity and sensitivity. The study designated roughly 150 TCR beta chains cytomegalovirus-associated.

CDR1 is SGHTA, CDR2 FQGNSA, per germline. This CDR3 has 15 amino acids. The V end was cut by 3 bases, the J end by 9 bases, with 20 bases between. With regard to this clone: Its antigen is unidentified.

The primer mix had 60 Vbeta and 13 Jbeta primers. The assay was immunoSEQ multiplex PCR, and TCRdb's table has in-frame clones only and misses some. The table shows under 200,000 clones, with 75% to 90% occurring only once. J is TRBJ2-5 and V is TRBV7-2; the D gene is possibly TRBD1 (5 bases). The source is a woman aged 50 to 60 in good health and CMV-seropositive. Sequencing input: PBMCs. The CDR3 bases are TGTGCCAGCAGCTTCGGCGACAGTCCCCGCAGGGCCCAGTACTTC. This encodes CASSFGDSPRRAQYF.